The clone carrying this T cell receptor beta chain was seen many times. Antigen specificity is unknown. These data originate in a study of early T cells in non-severe SARS-CoV-2 infection. For the study at large: Sequenced bulk RNA came from whole blood that was unsorted, and chains were unpaired. Study-wide points: Comparison of clonotypes with VDJdb favored anti-spike CD8 responses while missing private and CD4 specificities.

Trimming left V 5 bases short and J 7 bases short, with 17 bases between. The germline CDR1 and CDR2 sequences are MNHNY and SVGAGI (reference sequence). The CDR3 extends over 14 amino acids. Unique molecular identifiers tagged individual cDNA molecules. TCRdb fed the 5' RACE reads into MiXCR, producing one record per CDR3 protein. This table holds fewer than 35,000 distinct CDR3 sequences, 8% to 9.5% found once. The V gene is TRBV6-6, the J gene TRBJ1-2; no clear D. Sequencing was performed on whole blood. The source is an adult who was a healthcare worker with PCR-confirmed SARS-CoV-2 infection or an uninfected control (not recorded which). The CDR3 DNA is TGTGCCAGCAGTCCTCTAAGGCAAGAGGTTGGCTACACCTTC. It yields the protein CASSPLRQEVGYTF.